Listed below are T cell receptor beta chains from one sample, sequenced in a study of T cells in Graves' hyperthyroidism and ophthalmopathy. TCRdb re-called the multiplex PCR reads with MiXCR, one entry per CDR3 protein. The sample includes hundreds of thousands of distinct CDR3 sequences, 15% to 20% of them seen just once. The specimen was blood. All receptors derive from a young woman with Graves' hyperthyroidism. Each CDR3 is given with its conserved first and last residue. A D gene is named only where the DNA matches it firmly. The size field is filled for only some rows; it gives once, few, many or a size class.

j_call	d_call	clone_size	v_call	cdr3_nt	cdr3_aa
TRBJ2-7	TRBD1	many	TRBV2	TGTGCCAGCGGGGGACAGGGGGCTGGGTACGAGCAGTACTTC	CASGGQGAGYEQYF
TRBJ1-2	.	.	TRBV6-1	TGTGCCAGCAGTGATTTGTGGGGGGCGCACGGCTACACCTTC	CASSDLWGAHGYTF
TRBJ1-1	.	many	TRBV27	TGTGCCAGCAGACTGACCCTTCACACTGAAGCTTTCTTT	CASRLTLHTEAFF
TRBJ2-7	TRBD1	many	TRBV28	TGTGCCAGCAGTCCCCGTAGGACAGGGGTCTACGAGCAGTACTTC	CASSPRRTGVYEQYF
TRBJ2-7	TRBD1	.	TRBV20-1	TGCAGTGCTCCCCGGGACAGACCCTACGAGCAGTACTTC	CSAPRDRPYEQYF
TRBJ1-5	TRBD1	.	TRBV28	TGTGCCTCCAACCGCCGGGACAGGGGGCTGGGATGGCCCCAGCATTTT	CASNRRDRGLGWPQHF
TRBJ1-1	.	many	TRBV7-9	TGTGCCAGCAGCCCACAGGCGATCGAAGCTTTCTTT	CASSPQAIEAFF
TRBJ2-7	.	.	TRBV3-1	TGTGCCAGCAGCCAAGTAAAGGCCTACGAGCAGTACTTC	CASSQVKAYEQYF
TRBJ2-7	.	.	TRBV10-3	TGTGCCATCAGTGAGTCCTGGAGTGGTAAGGACTCCTACGAGCAGTACTTC	CAISESWSGKDSYEQYF
TRBJ2-1	.	.	TRBV5-8	TGTGCCAGCAGCACAGGAGAAACCTTCTACAATGAGCAGTTCTTC	CASSTGETFYNEQFF
TRBJ2-1	TRBD2	many	TRBV12-3/TRBV12-4	TGTGCCAGCAGCCCTACCCCGGCCCCAGCGGGGTCCTACAATGAGCAGTTCTTC	CASSPTPAPAGSYNEQFF
TRBJ2-1	.	many	TRBV7-3	TGTGCCAGCAGCTTAGGTACGGGATTTGAGCAGTTCTTC	CASSLGTGFEQFF
TRBJ2-7	TRBD1	.	TRBV6-2/TRBV6-3	TGTGCCAGCAGATACACCGGGACAGGCTACGAGCAGTACTTC	CASRYTGTGYEQYF
TRBJ2-7	.	many	TRBV27	TGTGCCAGCAGTTTAAGGGATCCCTACGAGCAGTACTTC	CASSLRDPYEQYF
TRBJ2-1	TRBD2	many	TRBV5-1	TGCGCCAGCAGCTTGGTGTTAGCGGGAGGTAGCAATGAGCAGTTCTTC	CASSLVLAGGSNEQFF
TRBJ2-1	.	many	TRBV27	TGTGCCAGCGGATTGGACCCAGCAACCGGGACTCCCCCCACCAATGAGCAGTTCTTC	CASGLDPATGTPPTNEQFF
TRBJ1-3	TRBD1	few	TRBV11-2	TGTGCCAGCAGCTTGGACAGGGGGCGATTTGGAAACACCATATATTTT	CASSLDRGRFGNTIYF
TRBJ1-2	TRBD1	many	TRBV5-1	TGTGCCAGCAGTTTAGGGACAGGGGGCTATGGCTACACCTTC	CASSLGTGGYGYTF
TRBJ2-7	.	many	TRBV13	TGTGCCAGCAGCTTAAATAGAGGTTCCTACGAGCAGTACTTC	CASSLNRGSYEQYF
TRBJ2-3	.	.	TRBV25-1	TGTGCCGCATCTCGGGGGACTTCCACAGATACGCAGTATTTT	CAASRGTSTDTQYF
TRBJ2-7	TRBD2	.	TRBV7-2	TGTGCCAGCAGCTTATTTGGGGGACTAGCCTACGAGCAGTACTTC	CASSLFGGLAYEQYF
TRBJ1-2	TRBD1	few	TRBV9	TGTGCCAGCAGCTCCCGGACAGGGCCGGGCTACACCTTC	CASSSRTGPGYTF
TRBJ2-7	.	few	TRBV18	TGTGCCAGCTCACCACCGGCAGGGGCGCACGAGCAGTACTTC	CASSPPAGAHEQYF
TRBJ1-4	.	.	TRBV20-1	TGCAGTGCTAGGATAGAGGAAAAACTGTTTTTT	CSARIEEKLFF
TRBJ2-7	.	.	TRBV29-1	TGCAGCGTTGCCCCGTCGGGCTACGAGCAGTACTTC	CSVAPSGYEQYF
TRBJ1-2	.	.	TRBV28	TGTGCCAGCACCCACGACTTAAGTGGCTACACCTTC	CASTHDLSGYTF
TRBJ2-3	TRBD1	.	TRBV4-1	TGCGCCAGCAGCCAATTAGCGACAGGGCGCACAGATACGCAGTATTTT	CASSQLATGRTDTQYF
TRBJ1-1	TRBD1	few	TRBV19	TGTGCCAGTAGTGCGGACAGGGGGCTGGGCACTGAAGCTTTCTTT	CASSADRGLGTEAFF
TRBJ2-1	.	many	TRBV10-1	TGCGCCAGCAGTGATGAGGGAACCTTGAACAATGAGCAGTTCTTC	CASSDEGTLNNEQFF